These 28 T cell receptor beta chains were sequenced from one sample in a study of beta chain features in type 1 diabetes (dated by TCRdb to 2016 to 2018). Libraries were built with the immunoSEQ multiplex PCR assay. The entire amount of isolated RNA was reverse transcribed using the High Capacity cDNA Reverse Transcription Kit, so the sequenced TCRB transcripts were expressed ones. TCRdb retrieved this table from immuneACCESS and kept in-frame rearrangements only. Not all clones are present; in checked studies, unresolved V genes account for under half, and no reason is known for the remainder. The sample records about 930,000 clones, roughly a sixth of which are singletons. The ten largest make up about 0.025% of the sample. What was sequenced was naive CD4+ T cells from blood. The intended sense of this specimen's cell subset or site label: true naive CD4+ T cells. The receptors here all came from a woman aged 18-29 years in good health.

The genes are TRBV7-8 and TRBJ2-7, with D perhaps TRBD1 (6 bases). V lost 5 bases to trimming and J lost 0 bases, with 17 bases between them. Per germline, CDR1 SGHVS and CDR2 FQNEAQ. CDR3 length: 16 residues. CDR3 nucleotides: TGTGCCAGCAGCCCAGGGGCCAGTAGGAGCTCCTACGAGCAGTACTTC. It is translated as CASSPGASRSSYEQYF.

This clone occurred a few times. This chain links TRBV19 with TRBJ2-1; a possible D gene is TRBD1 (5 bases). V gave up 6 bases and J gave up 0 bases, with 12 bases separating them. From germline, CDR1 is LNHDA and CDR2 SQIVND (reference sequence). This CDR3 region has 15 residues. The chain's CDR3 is CASRADTSSYNEQFF. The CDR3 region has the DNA TGTGCCAGTAGGGCGGACACGAGCTCCTACAATGAGCAGTTCTTC.

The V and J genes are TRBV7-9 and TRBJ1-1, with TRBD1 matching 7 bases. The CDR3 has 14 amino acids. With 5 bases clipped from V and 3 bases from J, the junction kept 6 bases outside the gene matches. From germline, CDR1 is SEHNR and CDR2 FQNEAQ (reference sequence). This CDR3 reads CASSNRGADTEAFF. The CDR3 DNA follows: TGTGCCAGCAGCAACAGGGGAGCGGACACTGAAGCTTTCTTT.

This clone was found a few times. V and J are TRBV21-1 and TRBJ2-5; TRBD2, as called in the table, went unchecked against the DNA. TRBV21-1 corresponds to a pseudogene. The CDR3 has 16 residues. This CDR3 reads CASSKGRTSGQETQYF. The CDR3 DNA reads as TGTGCCAGCAGCAAAGGGCGGACTAGCGGACAAGAGACCCAGTACTTC.

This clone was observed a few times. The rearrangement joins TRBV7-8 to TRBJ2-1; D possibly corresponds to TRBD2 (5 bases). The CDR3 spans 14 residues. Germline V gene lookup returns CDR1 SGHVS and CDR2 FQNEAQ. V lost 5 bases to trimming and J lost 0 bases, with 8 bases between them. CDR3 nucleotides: TGTGCCAGCAGCGGGAGCCCCTCCTACAATGAGCAGTTCTTC. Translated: CASSGSPSYNEQFF.

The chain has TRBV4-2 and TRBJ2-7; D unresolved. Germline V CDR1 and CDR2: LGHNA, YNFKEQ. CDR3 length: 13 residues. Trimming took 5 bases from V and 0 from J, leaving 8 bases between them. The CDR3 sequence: CASSLGRSYEQYF. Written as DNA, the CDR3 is TGTGCCAGCAGCTTAGGCCGCTCCTACGAGCAGTACTTC.

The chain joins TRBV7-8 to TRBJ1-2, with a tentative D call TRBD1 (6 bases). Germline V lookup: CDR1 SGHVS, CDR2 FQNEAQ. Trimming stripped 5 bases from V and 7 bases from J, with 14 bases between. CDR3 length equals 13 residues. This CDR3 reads CASSAQGRSGYTF. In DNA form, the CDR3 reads TGTGCCAGCAGCGCCCAGGGGAGGAGTGGCTACACCTTC.

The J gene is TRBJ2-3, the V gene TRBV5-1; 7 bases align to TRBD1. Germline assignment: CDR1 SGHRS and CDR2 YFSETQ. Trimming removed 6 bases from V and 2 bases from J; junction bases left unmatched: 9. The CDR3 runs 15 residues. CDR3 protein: CASIRDRVSTDTQYF. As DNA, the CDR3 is TGCGCCAGCATCCGGGACAGAGTTTCCACAGATACGCAGTATTTT.

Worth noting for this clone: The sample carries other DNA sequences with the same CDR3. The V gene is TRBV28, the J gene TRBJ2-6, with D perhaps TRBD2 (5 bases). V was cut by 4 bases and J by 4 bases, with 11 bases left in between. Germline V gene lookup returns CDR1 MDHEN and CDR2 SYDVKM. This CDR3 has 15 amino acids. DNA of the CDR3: TGTGCCAGCAGTTCACCGGGATCCGGGGCCAACGTCCTGACTTTC. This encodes CASSSPGSGANVLTF.

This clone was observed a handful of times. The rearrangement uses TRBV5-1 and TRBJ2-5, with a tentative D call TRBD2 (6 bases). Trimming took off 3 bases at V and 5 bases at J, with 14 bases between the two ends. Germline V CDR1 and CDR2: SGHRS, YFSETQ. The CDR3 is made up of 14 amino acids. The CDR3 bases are TGCGCCAGCAGCTCGACGGCGGGATCTGAGACCCAGTACTTC. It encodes CASSSTAGSETQYF.

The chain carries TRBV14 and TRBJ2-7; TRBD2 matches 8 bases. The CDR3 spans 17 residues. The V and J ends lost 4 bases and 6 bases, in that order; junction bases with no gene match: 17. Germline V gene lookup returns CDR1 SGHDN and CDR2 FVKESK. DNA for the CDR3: TGTGCCAGCAGCCTGCGTGCCCGGGGACTAGTCGTGTCCGAGCAGTACTTC. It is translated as CASSLRARGLVVSEQYF.

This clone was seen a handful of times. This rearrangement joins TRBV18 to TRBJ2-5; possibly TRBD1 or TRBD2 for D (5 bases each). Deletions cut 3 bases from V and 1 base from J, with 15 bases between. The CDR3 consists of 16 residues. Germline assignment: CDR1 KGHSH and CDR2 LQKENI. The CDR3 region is CASSPLYGTAQETQYF. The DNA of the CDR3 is TGTGCCAGCTCACCGCTTTACGGGACGGCCCAAGAGACCCAGTACTTC. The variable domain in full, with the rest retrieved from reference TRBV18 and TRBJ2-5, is NAGVMQNPRHLVRRRGQEARLRCSPMKGHSHVYWYRQLPEEGLKFMVYLQKENIIDESGMPKERFSAEFPKEGPSILRIQQVVRGDSAAYFCASSPLYGTAQETQYFGPGTRLLVL.

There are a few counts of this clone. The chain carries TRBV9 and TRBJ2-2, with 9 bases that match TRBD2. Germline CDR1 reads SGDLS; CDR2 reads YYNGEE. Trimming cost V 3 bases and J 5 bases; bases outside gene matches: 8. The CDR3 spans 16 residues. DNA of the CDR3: TGTGCCAGCAGCGGAAGCGGGAGGACTCGGACCGGGGAGCTGTTTTTT. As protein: CASSGSGRTRTGELFF.

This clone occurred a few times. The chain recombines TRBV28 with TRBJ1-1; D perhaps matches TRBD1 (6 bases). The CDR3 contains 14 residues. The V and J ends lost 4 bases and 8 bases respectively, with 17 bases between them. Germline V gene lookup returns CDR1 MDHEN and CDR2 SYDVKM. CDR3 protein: CASSWAQGIQEAFF. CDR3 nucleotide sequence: TGTGCCAGCAGTTGGGCACAGGGAATACAAGAAGCTTTCTTT. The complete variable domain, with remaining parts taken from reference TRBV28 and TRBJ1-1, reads DVKVTQSSRYLVKRTGEKVFLECVQDMDHENMFWYRQDPGLGLRLIYFSYDVKMKEKGDIPEGYSVSREKKERFSLILESASTNQTSMYLCASSWAQGIQEAFFGQGTRLTVV.

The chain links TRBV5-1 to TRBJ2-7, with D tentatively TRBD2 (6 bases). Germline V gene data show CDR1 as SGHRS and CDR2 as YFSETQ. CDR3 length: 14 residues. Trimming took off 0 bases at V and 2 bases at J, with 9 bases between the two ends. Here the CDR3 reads CASSLGVAAYEQYF. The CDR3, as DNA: TGCGCCAGCAGCTTGGGTGTAGCGGCCTACGAGCAGTACTTC.

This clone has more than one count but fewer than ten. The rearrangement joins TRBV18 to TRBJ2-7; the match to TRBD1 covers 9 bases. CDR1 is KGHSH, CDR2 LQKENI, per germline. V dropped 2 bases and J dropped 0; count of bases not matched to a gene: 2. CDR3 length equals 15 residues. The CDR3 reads CASSPRTGDSYEQYF. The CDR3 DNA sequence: TGTGCCAGCTCACCAAGGACAGGGGACTCCTACGAGCAGTACTTC.

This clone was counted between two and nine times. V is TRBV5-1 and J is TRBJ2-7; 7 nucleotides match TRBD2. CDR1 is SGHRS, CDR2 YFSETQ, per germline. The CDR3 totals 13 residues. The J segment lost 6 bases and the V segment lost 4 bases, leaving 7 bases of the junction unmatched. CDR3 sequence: CASSPRGGSEQYF. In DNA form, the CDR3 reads TGCGCCAGCAGCCCCCGGGGCGGGAGCGAGCAGTACTTC.

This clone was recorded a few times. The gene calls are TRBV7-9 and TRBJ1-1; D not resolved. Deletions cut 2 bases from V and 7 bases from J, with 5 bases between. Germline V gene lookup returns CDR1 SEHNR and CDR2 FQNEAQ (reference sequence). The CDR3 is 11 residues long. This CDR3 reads CASSLNGEAFF. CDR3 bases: TGTGCCAGCAGCTTAAACGGTGAAGCTTTCTTT.

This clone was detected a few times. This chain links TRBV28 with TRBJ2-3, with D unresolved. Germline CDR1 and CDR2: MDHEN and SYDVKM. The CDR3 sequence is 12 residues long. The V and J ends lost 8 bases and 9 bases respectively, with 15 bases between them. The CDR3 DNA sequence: TGTGCCAGCCCCTCCGCCGAGCGCACGCAGTATTTT. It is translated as CASPSAERTQYF.

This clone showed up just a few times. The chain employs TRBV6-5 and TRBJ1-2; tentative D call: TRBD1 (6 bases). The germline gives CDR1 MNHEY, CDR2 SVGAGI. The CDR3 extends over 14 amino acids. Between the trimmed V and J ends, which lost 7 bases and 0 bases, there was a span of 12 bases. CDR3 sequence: CASTTGIANYGYTF. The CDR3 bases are TGTGCCAGCACCACAGGGATTGCTAACTATGGCTACACCTTC.

The CDR3 sequence: CASSSATGWSETQYF. The CDR3 DNA reads as TGTGCCAGCTCATCAGCTACAGGGTGGTCTGAGACCCAGTACTTC. The chain employs TRBV18 and TRBJ2-5, with a weak D call TRBD1 (6 bases). CDR1 and CDR2 from the germline V gene are KGHSH and LQKENI. This CDR3 region has 15 residues. The V gene lost 5 bases and the J gene lost 5 bases, with 18 bases spanning the gap.

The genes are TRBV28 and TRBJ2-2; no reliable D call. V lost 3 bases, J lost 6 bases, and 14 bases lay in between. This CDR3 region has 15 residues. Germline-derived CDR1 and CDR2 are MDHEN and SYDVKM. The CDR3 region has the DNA TGTGCCAGCAGTTTGCGCCCAACGAAGGCCGGGGAGCTGTTTTTT. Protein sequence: CASSLRPTKAGELFF.

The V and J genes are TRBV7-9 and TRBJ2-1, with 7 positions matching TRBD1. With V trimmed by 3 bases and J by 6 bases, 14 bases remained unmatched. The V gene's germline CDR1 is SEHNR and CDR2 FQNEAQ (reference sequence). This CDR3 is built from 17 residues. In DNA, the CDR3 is TGTGCCAGCAGCTTTGGGGGACGGACAGGCCGGGGCAATGAGCAGTTCTTC. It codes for CASSFGGRTGRGNEQFF.

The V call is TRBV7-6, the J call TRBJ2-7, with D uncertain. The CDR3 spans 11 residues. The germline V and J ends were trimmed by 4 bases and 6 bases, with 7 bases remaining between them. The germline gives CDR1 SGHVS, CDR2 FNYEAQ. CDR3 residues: CASSSAFEQYF. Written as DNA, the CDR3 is TGTGCCAGCAGCTCGGCGTTCGAGCAGTACTTC.

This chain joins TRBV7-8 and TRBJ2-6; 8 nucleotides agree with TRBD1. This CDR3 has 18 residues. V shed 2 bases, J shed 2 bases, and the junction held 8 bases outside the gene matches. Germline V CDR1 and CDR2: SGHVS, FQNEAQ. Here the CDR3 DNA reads TGTGCCAGCAGCTTACACTCAGGGGGCGCGGCTGGGGCCAACGTCCTGACTTTC. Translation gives CASSLHSGGAAGANVLTF.

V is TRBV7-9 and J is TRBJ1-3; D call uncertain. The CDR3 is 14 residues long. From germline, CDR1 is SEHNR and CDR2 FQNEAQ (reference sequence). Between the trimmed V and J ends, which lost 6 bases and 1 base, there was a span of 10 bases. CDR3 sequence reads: CASRPEQSGNTIYF. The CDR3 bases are TGTGCCAGCAGGCCCGAACAATCTGGAAACACCATATATTTT.

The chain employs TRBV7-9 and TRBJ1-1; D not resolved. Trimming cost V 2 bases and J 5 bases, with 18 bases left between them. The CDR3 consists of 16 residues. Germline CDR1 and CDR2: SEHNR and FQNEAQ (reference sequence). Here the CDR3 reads CASSLRSSGWRTEAFF. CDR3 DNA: TGTGCCAGCAGCTTAAGGTCGTCAGGCTGGAGAACTGAAGCTTTCTTT.

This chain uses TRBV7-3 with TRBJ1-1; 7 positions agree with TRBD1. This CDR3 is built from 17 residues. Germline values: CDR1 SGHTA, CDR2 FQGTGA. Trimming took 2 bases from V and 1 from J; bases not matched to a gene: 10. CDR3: CASSLYSPRQGNTEAFF. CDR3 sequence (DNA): TGTGCCAGCAGCTTATACTCCCCCCGACAGGGGAACACTGAAGCTTTCTTT. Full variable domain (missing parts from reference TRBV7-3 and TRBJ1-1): GAGVSQTPSNKVTEKGKYVELRCDPISGHTALYWYRQSLGQGPEFLIYFQGTGAADDSGLPNDRFFAVRPEGSVSTLKIQRTERGDSAVYLCASSLYSPRQGNTEAFFGQGTRLTVV.